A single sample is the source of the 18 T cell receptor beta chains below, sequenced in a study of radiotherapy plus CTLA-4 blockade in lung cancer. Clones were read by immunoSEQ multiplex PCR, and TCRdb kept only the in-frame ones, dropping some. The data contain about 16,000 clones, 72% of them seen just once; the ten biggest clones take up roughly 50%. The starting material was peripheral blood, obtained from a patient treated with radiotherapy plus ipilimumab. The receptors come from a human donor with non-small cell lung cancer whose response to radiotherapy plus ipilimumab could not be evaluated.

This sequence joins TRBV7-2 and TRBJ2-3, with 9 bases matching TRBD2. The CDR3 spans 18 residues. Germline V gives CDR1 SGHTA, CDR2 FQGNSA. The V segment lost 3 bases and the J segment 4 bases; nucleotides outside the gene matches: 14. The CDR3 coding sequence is TGTGCCAGCAGCTTCGGCGGGGGGGCCGGAGGGTTGTCAGATACGCAGTATTTT. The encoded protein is CASSFGGGAGGLSDTQYF.

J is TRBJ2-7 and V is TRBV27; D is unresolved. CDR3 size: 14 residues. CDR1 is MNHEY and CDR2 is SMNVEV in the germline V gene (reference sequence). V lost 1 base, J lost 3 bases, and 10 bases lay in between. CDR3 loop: CASSLYAANYEQYF. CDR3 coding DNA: TGTGCCAGCAGTTTATACGCAGCGAACTACGAGCAGTACTTC.

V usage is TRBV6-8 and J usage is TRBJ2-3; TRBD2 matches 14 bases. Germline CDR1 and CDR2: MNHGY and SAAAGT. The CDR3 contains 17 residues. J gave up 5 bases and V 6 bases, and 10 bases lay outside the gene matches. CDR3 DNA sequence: TGTGCCAGCAGCTCCCCCGGACTAGCGGGGGGTTTAGATACGCAGTATTTT. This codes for CASSSPGLAGGLDTQYF.

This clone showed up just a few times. CDR3 protein: CASGLTGVGTDTQYF. CDR3 bases: TGCGCCAGCGGACTCACGGGGGTGGGGACAGATACGCAGTATTTT. V gene TRBV5-1 combines with J gene TRBJ2-3, with a weak D call TRBD2 (6 bases). This CDR3 comprises 15 residues. Germline assignment: CDR1 SGHRS and CDR2 YFSETQ. V was clipped by 7 bases and J by 3 bases, with 18 bases between them.

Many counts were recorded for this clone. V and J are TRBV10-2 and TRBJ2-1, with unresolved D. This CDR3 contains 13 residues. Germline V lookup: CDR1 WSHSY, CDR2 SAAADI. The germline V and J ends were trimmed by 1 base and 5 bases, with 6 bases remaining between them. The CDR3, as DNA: TGCGCCAGCAGTGAGTGGCCTGACAATGAGCAGTTCTTC. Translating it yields CASSEWPDNEQFF.

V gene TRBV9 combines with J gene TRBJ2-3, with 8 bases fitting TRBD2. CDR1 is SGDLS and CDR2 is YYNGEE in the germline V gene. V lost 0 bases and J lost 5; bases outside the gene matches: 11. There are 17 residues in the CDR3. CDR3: CASSVVLFGGGRDTQYF. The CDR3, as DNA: TGTGCCAGCAGCGTAGTGCTTTTCGGGGGGGGCAGAGATACGCAGTATTTT.

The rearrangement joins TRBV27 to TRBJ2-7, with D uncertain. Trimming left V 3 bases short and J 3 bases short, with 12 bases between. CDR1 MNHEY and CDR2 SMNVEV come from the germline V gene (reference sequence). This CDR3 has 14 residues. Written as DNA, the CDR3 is TGTGCCAGCAGTTTTCTCGCAGGCCTCTACGAGCAGTACTTC. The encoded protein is CASSFLAGLYEQYF.

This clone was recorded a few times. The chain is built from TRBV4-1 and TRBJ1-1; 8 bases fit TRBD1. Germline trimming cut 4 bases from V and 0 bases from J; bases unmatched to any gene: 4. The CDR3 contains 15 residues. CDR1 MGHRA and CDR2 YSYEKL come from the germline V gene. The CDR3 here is CASSLGQGMNTEAFF. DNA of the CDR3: TGCGCCAGCAGCCTAGGACAGGGAATGAACACTGAAGCTTTCTTT.

CDR3 sequence: CASSPRQVQVYDYGYTF. The CDR3 nucleotides are TGTGCCAGCTCACCACGACAGGTCCAGGTGTACGACTATGGCTACACCTTC. The V gene is TRBV18, the J gene TRBJ1-2; possible D gene TRBD1, 6 bases. This CDR3 has 17 residues. Germline CDR1 is KGHSH and CDR2 is LQKENI. V shed 1 base and J shed 3 bases, with 18 bases lying between them.

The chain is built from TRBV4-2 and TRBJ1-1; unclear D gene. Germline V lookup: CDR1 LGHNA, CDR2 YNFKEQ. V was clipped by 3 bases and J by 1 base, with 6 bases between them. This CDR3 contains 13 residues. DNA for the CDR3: TGTGCCAGCAGCCAGGCTGGGAACACTGAAGCTTTCTTT. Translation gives CASSQAGNTEAFF.

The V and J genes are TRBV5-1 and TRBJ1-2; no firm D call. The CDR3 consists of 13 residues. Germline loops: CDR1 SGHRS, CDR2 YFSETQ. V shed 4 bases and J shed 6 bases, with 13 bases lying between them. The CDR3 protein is CASSLHAENGYTF. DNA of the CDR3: TGCGCCAGCAGCCTTCATGCGGAGAATGGCTACACCTTC.

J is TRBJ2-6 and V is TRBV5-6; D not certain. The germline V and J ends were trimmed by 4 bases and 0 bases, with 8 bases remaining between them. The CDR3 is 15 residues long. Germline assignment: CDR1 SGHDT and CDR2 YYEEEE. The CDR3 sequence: CASSPPGSGANVLTF. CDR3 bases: TGTGCCAGCAGCCCCCCGGGCTCTGGGGCCAACGTCCTGACTTTC.

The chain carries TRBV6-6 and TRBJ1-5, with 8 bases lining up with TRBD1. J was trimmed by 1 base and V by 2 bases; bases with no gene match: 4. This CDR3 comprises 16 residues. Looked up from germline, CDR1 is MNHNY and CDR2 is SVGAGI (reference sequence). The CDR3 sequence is CASSYGRGLSNQPQHF. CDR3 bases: TGTGCCAGCAGTTACGGCAGGGGGCTAAGCAATCAGCCCCAGCATTTT.

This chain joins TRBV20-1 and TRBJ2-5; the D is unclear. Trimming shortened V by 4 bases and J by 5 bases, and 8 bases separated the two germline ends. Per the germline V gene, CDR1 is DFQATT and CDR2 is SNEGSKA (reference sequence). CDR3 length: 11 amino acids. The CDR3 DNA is TGCAGTGCTACTCCCGGGGAGACCCAGTACTTC. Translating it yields CSATPGETQYF.

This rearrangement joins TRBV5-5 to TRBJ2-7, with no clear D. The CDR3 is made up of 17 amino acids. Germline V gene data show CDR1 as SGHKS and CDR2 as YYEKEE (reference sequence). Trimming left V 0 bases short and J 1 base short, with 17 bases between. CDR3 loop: CASSLGPAARQSYEQYF. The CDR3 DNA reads TGTGCCAGCAGCTTGGGACCGGCAGCGCGCCAGTCCTACGAGCAGTACTTC.

CDR3 DNA: TGTGCCAGTAGTATCTTCCAGGGGGCGCGAGAGACCCAGTACTTC. It codes for CASSIFQGARETQYF. This chain links TRBV19 with TRBJ2-5, with 8 bases that match TRBD1. Germline CDR1 and CDR2: LNHDA and SQIVND (reference sequence). Trimming took 3 bases from V and 4 from J; bases not matched to a gene: 7. The CDR3 loop spans 15 amino acids.

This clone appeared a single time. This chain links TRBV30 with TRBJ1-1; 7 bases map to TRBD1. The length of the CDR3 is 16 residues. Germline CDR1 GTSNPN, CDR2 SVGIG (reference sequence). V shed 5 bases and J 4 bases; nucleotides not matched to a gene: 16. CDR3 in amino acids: CAWGGRIGQAGTEAFF. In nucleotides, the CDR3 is TGTGCCTGGGGTGGTAGAATTGGACAGGCGGGCACTGAAGCTTTCTTT.

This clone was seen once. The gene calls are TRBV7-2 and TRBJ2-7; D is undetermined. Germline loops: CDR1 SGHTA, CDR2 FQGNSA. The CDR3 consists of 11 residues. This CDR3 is CGSTHTYEQYV. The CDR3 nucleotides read TGTGGCTCGACTCATACCTACGAGCAGTACGTC.